This T cell receptor beta chain was sequenced for a study of a mutant IDH1 vaccine in newly diagnosed glioma. The wider study: Those enrolled had earlier been treated with radiotherapy, temozolomide, or both, mostly both.

Sequencing used immunoSEQ multiplex PCR; TCRdb keeps in-frame clones, though not all of them. The data hold about 130,000 clones, with 80% observed a single time. Notes on the study in general: Top-clonotype changes in peripheral T cells seemed unrelated to pseudoprogression. Over 85% of patients showed vaccine-induced immune responses across multiple MHC alleles.

Comments on this clone: Its antigen is unidentified.

Time point defined: week 11, during vaccination. The vaccine gave 300 ug of a 20-mer mutant IDH1 peptide subcutaneously per dose. The donors' diagnosis was new WHO grade 3 or 4 astrocytoma that was IDH1-mutant and ATRX-lost. Germline loops: CDR1 MDHEN, CDR2 SYDVKM. V shed 5 bases, J shed 0 bases, and the junction held 4 bases outside the gene matches. The CDR3 is 15 residues long. The input for sequencing was PBMCs, taken from a glioma patient whose treatment included an IDH1 peptide vaccine. This clonotype was sampled from a man in his forties or fifties with glioma. This chain connects TRBV28 to TRBJ2-4; TRBD2 matches 7 bases. CDR3 DNA: TGTGCCAGCAGTAGCGGGGCGCTAGCCAAAAACATTCAGTACTTC. It specifies CASSSGALAKNIQYF.